A selection of T cell receptor beta chains follows, all from one sample in a study of T cell changes during pregnancy in multiple sclerosis. The table came from immunoSEQ multiplex PCR; TCRdb's copy has only in-frame clones and leaves some out. The sample contains under 95,000 clones, around nine tenths of which appear only once. The sequencing here drew on CD4+ T cells from peripheral blood mononuclear cells, taken before pregnancy. The receptors were sampled from a female donor with multiple sclerosis, enrolled in a pregnancy study. CDR3s include the opening cysteine and the closing phenylalanine or tryptophan. The D gene is left open where the match is weak. A clone size is listed for some rows: how often the clone was seen (once, few, many), or a class if it is expanded.

clone size,V gene,D gene,J gene,CDR3 protein,CDR3 DNA
once,TRBV7-8,-,TRBJ2-5,CASSFSQETQYF,TGTGCCAGCAGTTTCTCCCAAGAGACCCAGTACTTC
once,TRBV18,-,TRBJ2-3,CASSPRVVASTDTQYF,TGTGCCAGCTCACCGAGGGTGGTAGCAAGCACAGATACGCAGTATTTT
once,TRBV19,TRBD2,TRBJ2-1,CATAGLGLNEQFF,TGTGCCACCGCCGGACTAGGACTCAATGAGCAGTTCTTC
-,TRBV4-1,TRBD2,TRBJ2-3,CASSQRVGGSFSDTQYF,TGCGCCAGCAGCCAGAGGGTGGGCGGGAGCTTCTCAGATACGCAGTATTTT
-,TRBV7-2,-,TRBJ1-5,CASSSLPGQPQHF,TGTGCCAGCAGCTCGCTGCCGGGTCAGCCCCAGCATTTT
-,TRBV27,-,TRBJ1-6,CASNLSGRGRSSPLHF,TGTGCCAGCAATCTCTCAGGCAGGGGAAGAAGTTCACCCCTCCACTTT
-,TRBV19,TRBD1,TRBJ1-4,CASSMVGQGAEKLFF,TGTGCCAGTAGTATGGTAGGGCAGGGGGCCGAAAAACTGTTTTTT
-,TRBV29-1,-,TRBJ2-3,CSVEVLGLTGAQLDTQYF,TGCAGCGTTGAAGTCCTGGGGCTGACAGGCGCTCAATTAGATACGCAGTATTTT
-,TRBV7-3,TRBD2,TRBJ2-1,CASSLTSGYNEQFF,TGTGCCAGCAGCTTAACTAGCGGGTACAATGAGCAGTTCTTC
-,TRBV4-1,-,TRBJ1-1,CASSQGWGDNTEAFF,TGCGCCAGCAGCCAGGGGTGGGGGGACAACACTGAAGCTTTCTTT
-,TRBV7-2,-,TRBJ2-1,CASLLQRGGRNEQFF,TGTGCCAGTCTTCTCCAGAGGGGGGGCCGCAATGAGCAGTTCTTC
-,TRBV11-2,-,TRBJ1-2,CASSPGGGYTF,TGTGCCAGCAGCCCCGGGGGGGGCTACACCTTC
-,TRBV6-5,-,TRBJ2-1,CASTSGHAQFF,TGTGCCAGCACCTCAGGACACGCGCAGTTCTTC
-,TRBV28,-,TRBJ1-4,CASRATGGREKLFF,TGTGCCAGCAGGGCGACCGGCGGGAGGGAAAAACTGTTTTTT
-,TRBV19,TRBD1,TRBJ1-2,CASSLRTGGYGYTF,TGTGCCAGTAGTCTAAGGACAGGGGGCTATGGCTACACCTTC
-,TRBV19,TRBD2,TRBJ2-1,CASKGAPGGSGVDQFF,TGTGCCAGTAAAGGGGCTCCTGGCGGGAGTGGGGTAGATCAGTTCTTC
-,TRBV6-1,TRBD1,TRBJ1-4,CASSERMGQGASEKLFF,TGTGCCAGCAGTGAAAGAATGGGACAGGGGGCGAGTGAAAAACTGTTTTTT
-,TRBV20-1,-,TRBJ1-1,CSARQDGGAFF,TGCAGTGCTAGACAGGACGGGGGAGCTTTCTTT
-,TRBV18,TRBD1,TRBJ1-1,CASSHKGGRTEAFF,TGTGCCAGCTCACACAAAGGGGGCCGCACTGAAGCTTTCTTT
-,TRBV11-3,-,TRBJ2-7,CASSLLGTAYEQYF,TGTGCCAGCAGCTTACTGGGTACAGCCTACGAGCAGTACTTC
-,TRBV7-9,TRBD1,TRBJ1-2,CASSLKNTGVHYGYTF,TGTGCCAGCAGCTTAAAAAACACAGGGGTACACTATGGCTACACCTTC
-,TRBV18,-,TRBJ1-1,CASSRDSNTEAFF,TGTGCCAGCTCTCGCGACAGTAACACTGAAGCTTTCTTT
-,TRBV14,TRBD2,TRBJ2-2,CASSPRTSGYTGELFF,TGTGCCAGCAGCCCGAGGACTAGCGGATACACCGGGGAGCTGTTTTTT
-,TRBV18,-,TRBJ1-6,CASSPRGPGMSSPLHF,TGTGCCAGCTCACCACGAGGGCCTGGTATGAGTTCACCCCTCCACTTT
-,TRBV4-1,-,TRBJ1-2,CASSIMPTDTYGYTF,TGCGCCAGCAGCATCATGCCGACAGACACTTATGGCTACACCTTC
-,TRBV19,-,TRBJ1-1,CASNLRKGVLVEVFF,TGTGCCAGTAACTTGAGAAAAGGGGTTTTGGTCGAAGTCTTCTTT
-,TRBV19,TRBD1,TRBJ2-1,CASSISDRGPNEQFF,TGTGCCAGTAGTATTTCGGACAGGGGCCCCAATGAGCAGTTCTTC
once,TRBV7-8,-,TRBJ2-7,CASSLAGAGFEQYF,TGTGCCAGCAGCTTAGCGGGTGCAGGGTTCGAGCAGTACTTC